Presented here are 22 T cell receptor beta chains from one specimen sequenced in a study of Ad26.COV2.S vaccination and SARS-CoV-2 variants. Treatment here: roughly 18 received Ad26.COV2.S at low or high dose, single or two shots; roughly 5 received placebo; per-sample allocation not given. Specimen acquisition occurred on day 63 following the initial vaccine or placebo injection. The assay was immunoSEQ multiplex PCR, and TCRdb's table has in-frame clones only and misses some. The sample carries about 420,000 clones, over 75% recorded once. The sequencing used peripheral blood, collected in a trial of Ad26.COV2.S vaccine versus placebo. All receptors derive from a person aged 18-65 years who received the Ad26.COV2.S COVID-19 vaccine or a placebo.

The chain carries TRBV2 and TRBJ1-6, with D possibly matching TRBD1 (6 bases). V was pared by 6 bases and J by 5 bases, with 14 bases between. The CDR3 has 15 residues. The germline V gene encodes CDR1 SNHLY and CDR2 FYNNEI. This CDR3 is CASSLSDSNNSPLHF. In DNA form, the CDR3 reads TGTGCCAGCAGCCTCTCGGACAGTAATAATTCACCCCTCCACTTT.

The CDR3 protein is CASSYNDYGYTF. CDR3 bases: TGTGCCAGCAGTTACAACGACTATGGCTACACCTTC. The chain carries TRBV6-2 or TRBV6-3 and TRBJ1-2; D is uncertain. Germline V CDR1 and CDR2: MNHEY, SVGEGT. This CDR3 region has 12 residues. The V end was cut by 2 bases, the J end by 3 bases, with 4 bases between.

V gene TRBV6-6 combines with J gene TRBJ2-7; a possible D gene is TRBD2 (5 bases). The CDR3 is 13 residues long. Germline assignment: CDR1 MNHNY and CDR2 SVGAGI (reference sequence). The V end lost 6 bases, the J end lost 2 bases, and 11 bases lay between the germline ends. The CDR3 region is CASSHGNAYEQYF. The CDR3, as DNA: TGTGCCAGCAGCCACGGGAACGCCTACGAGCAGTACTTC.

This clone was recorded only once. The chain has TRBV2 and TRBJ1-2, with D perhaps TRBD1 (5 bases). The V and J ends lost 2 bases and 8 bases respectively, with 21 bases between them. The CDR3 totals 16 residues. In germline, CDR1 is SNHLY, CDR2 FYNNEI. DNA of the CDR3: TGTGCCAGCAGTGAAAGGTGGCAGGGAGGGTTCGAAGGCTACACCTTC. Its translation is CASSERWQGGFEGYTF.

The rearrangement uses TRBV2 and TRBJ2-7; TRBD2 aligns across 8 bases. Per the germline V gene, CDR1 is SNHLY and CDR2 is FYNNEI. The CDR3 loop spans 15 amino acids. The trim removed 2 bases at V and 3 bases at J, leaving 6 bases unmatched. CDR3 bases: TGTGCCAGCAGTGAATTGGCGGGGGGTAACTACGAGCAGTACTTC. It translates to CASSELAGGNYEQYF.

The count of this clone is one. The V and J genes are TRBV9 and TRBJ2-3; no clear D. Germline CDR1 SGDLS, CDR2 YYNGEE. There are 14 residues in the CDR3. Trimming took 4 bases from V and 1 from J, leaving 10 bases between them. The CDR3 DNA reads as TGTGCCAGCAGCTTCGACTCGGGCACAGATACGCAGTATTTT. Amino acids: CASSFDSGTDTQYF.

This clone has only one observation. The chain combines TRBV13 with TRBJ2-7; D possibly corresponds to TRBD2 (6 bases). Germline V lookup: CDR1 PRHDT, CDR2 FYEKMQ (reference sequence). The CDR3 sequence is 16 residues long. V lost 6 bases and J 3 bases, leaving 21 bases between the germline ends. The CDR3 spells CASSGRRGGPNYEQYF. The DNA of the CDR3 is TGTGCCAGCAGTGGACGACGGGGAGGACCGAACTACGAGCAGTACTTC.

The V and J genes are TRBV3-1 (or the pseudogene TRBV3-2) and TRBJ1-4; D remains unclear. CDR1 and CDR2 (germline): LGHDT, YNNKEL (reference sequence). With 6 bases removed from V and 8 bases from J, the gap between germline ends came to 19 bases. CDR3 length: 15 residues. The DNA for the CDR3 is TGTGCCAGCAGGGGAGAAGGGTCTCTTAGGGAAAAACTGTTTTTT. This gives the protein CASRGEGSLREKLFF.

The chain links TRBV10-3 to TRBJ1-4; D gene unclear. V lost 2 bases and J lost 7, with 5 bases in between. Germline lookup yields CDR1 ENHRY and CDR2 SYGVKD. The CDR3 has 12 amino acids. CDR3 in DNA: TGTGCCATCAGTGAGGGAATTGAAAAACTGTTTTTT. Translating gives CAISEGIEKLFF.

Points on this clone: Different DNA sequences within this sample yield the same CDR3. The V call is TRBV6-2 or TRBV6-3, the J call TRBJ1-5; D ambiguous. V was pared by 6 bases and J by 4 bases, with 7 bases between. This CDR3 is 12 amino acids long. Germline CDR1 and CDR2: MNHEY and SVGEGT. The CDR3 protein is CASSRPNQPQHF. CDR3 nucleotides: TGTGCCAGCAGCAGACCTAATCAGCCCCAGCATTTT.

This clone was seen only once. The chain couples TRBV9 to TRBJ1-6; no definite D call. The CDR3 has 16 amino acids. The germline gives CDR1 SGDLS, CDR2 YYNGEE. V was clipped by 4 bases and J by 0 bases, with 11 bases between them. The CDR3 DNA follows: TGTGCCAGCAGCTCAACAGCGAGCTCCTATAATTCACCCCTCCACTTT. Protein: CASSSTASSYNSPLHF.

The chain is built from TRBV6-5 and TRBJ1-4; 9 bases line up with TRBD1. The germline gives CDR1 MNHEY, CDR2 SVGAGI. The length of the CDR3 is 15 residues. V shed 0 bases and J 7 bases; nucleotides not matched to a gene: 3. CDR3: CASSYSGTGFEKLFF. CDR3 DNA: TGTGCCAGCAGTTACTCCGGGACAGGGTTTGAAAAACTGTTTTTT.

The chain combines TRBV4-1 with TRBJ2-7; 7 bases line up with TRBD1. This CDR3 comprises 18 residues. The V gene's germline CDR1 is MGHRA and CDR2 YSYEKL. The V and J ends lost 1 base and 4 bases, in that order; junction bases with no gene match: 16. The CDR3 nucleotides are TGCGCCAGCAGCCAAGTTTTGGTTCGGGGACAGAGCCCATACGAGCAGTACTTC. Protein sequence: CASSQVLVRGQSPYEQYF.

In its sample, this clone was seen a few times. The chain couples TRBV28 to TRBJ2-5; D remains ambiguous. V was cut by 5 bases and J by 7 bases, with 14 bases left in between. CDR1 is MDHEN, CDR2 SYDVKM, per germline. This CDR3 has 13 residues. DNA of the CDR3: TGTGCCAGCAGTCCCCCGATCAGAGGGACCCAGTACTTC. Translation: CASSPPIRGTQYF.

This sequence joins TRBV25-1 and TRBJ2-5, with 7 positions matching TRBD1. Per the germline V gene, CDR1 is MGHDK and CDR2 is SYGVNS. V shed 2 bases and J 2 bases; nucleotides not matched to a gene: 5. The CDR3 consists of 15 residues. The CDR3 region is CASSEPATGQETQYF. CDR3 bases: TGTGCCAGCAGTGAACCCGCGACAGGGCAAGAGACCCAGTACTTC.

The J gene is TRBJ2-1, the V gene TRBV5-4; D ambiguous. Germline V lookup: CDR1 SGHNT, CDR2 YYREEE (reference sequence). Trimming took off 0 bases at V and 7 bases at J, with 8 bases between the two ends. The CDR3 is 13 residues long. The CDR3 DNA is TGTGCCAGCAGCTTGGCGGCTGGGAATGAGCAGTTCTTC. It specifies CASSLAAGNEQFF.

The chain employs TRBV30 and TRBJ2-7, with 11 nucleotides matching TRBD2. V dropped 1 base and J dropped 4; count of bases not matched to a gene: 3. The germline CDR1 and CDR2 sequences are GTSNPN and SVGIG (reference sequence). The CDR3 is 14 amino acids. This CDR3 is CAWSDRLAGYEQYF. CDR3 DNA sequence: TGTGCCTGGAGTGACAGACTAGCGGGGTACGAGCAGTACTTC.

This chain links TRBV4-3 with TRBJ2-1; D remains ambiguous. Germline assignment: CDR1 LGHNA and CDR2 YSLEER. The CDR3 spans 15 residues. V was shortened by 0 bases and J by 6 bases, with 12 bases between the two germline ends. The CDR3 region is CASSQDPSLGNEQFF. For the CDR3, the DNA is TGCGCCAGCAGCCAAGATCCCAGTCTAGGCAATGAGCAGTTCTTC.

Here the CDR3 reads CASSRDSATNTGELFF. In nucleotides, the CDR3 is TGTGCCAGCAGCCGCGACAGCGCCACGAACACCGGGGAGCTGTTTTTT. The genes are TRBV6-4 and TRBJ2-2, with TRBD1 as a possible D gene (5 bases). Trimming removed 6 bases at V and 0 bases at J, with 14 bases between. Looked up from germline, CDR1 is MRHNA and CDR2 is SNTAGT. The CDR3 is 16 residues long.

The chain employs TRBV6-2 or TRBV6-3 and TRBJ2-7, with 7 positions matching TRBD1. Germline CDR1 and CDR2: MNHEY and SVGEGT. The ends lost 6 bases at V and 3 bases at J; junction bases unmatched: 8. The CDR3 has 14 amino acids. The CDR3 reads CASSRQGIGYEQYF. For the CDR3, the DNA is TGTGCCAGCAGCCGACAGGGAATTGGCTACGAGCAGTACTTC.

The chain joins TRBV3-1 (or the pseudogene TRBV3-2) to TRBJ1-5; D perhaps matches TRBD1 (5 bases). Trimming cost V 2 bases and J 2 bases, with 10 bases left between them. This CDR3 region has 15 residues. Germline V gene data show CDR1 as LGHDT and CDR2 as YNNKEL (reference sequence). The CDR3 loop reads CASSQRGERNQPQHF. The CDR3, as DNA: TGTGCCAGCAGCCAAAGAGGGGAACGCAATCAGCCCCAGCATTTT.

The J gene is TRBJ2-7, the V gene TRBV5-1, with TRBD1 identical over 11 bases. V was clipped by 2 bases and J by 3 bases; unmatched bases: 7. Germline loops: CDR1 SGHRS, CDR2 YFSETQ. The CDR3 consists of 16 residues. This chain's CDR3 is CASSLGTGGTSYEQYF. CDR3 DNA sequence: TGCGCCAGCAGCTTAGGGACAGGGGGAACGAGCTACGAGCAGTACTTC.